This T cell receptor beta chain was sequenced in a study of early T cells in non-severe SARS-CoV-2 infection. TCRdb re-called the 5' RACE reads through MiXCR, storing one row per CDR3 protein. The sample yields more than 55,000 distinct CDR3 sequences, under 15% seen once. Germline assignment: CDR1 DFQATT and CDR2 SNEGSKA (reference sequence). V lost 3 bases to trimming and J lost 7 bases; unmatched junction nucleotides: 6. The CDR3 is 13 amino acids. This clonotype was obtained from an adult who was a healthcare worker with PCR-confirmed SARS-CoV-2 infection or an uninfected control (not recorded which). Sequencing was carried out using whole blood. J is TRBJ1-2 and V is TRBV20-1; TRBD1 matches at 9 bases. The CDR3 spells CSARRDRVSGYTF. As DNA, the CDR3 is TGCAGTGCTAGGCGGGACAGGGTATCTGGCTACACCTTC.